This TCR beta chain was found in a study of Graves' ophthalmopathy and Graves' hyperthyroidism. Findings and limits, study-wide: Ophthalmopathy versus stable hyperthyroidism: 13-signature model gave just under 90% sensitivity, 81.08% specificity. With roughly 65% sensitivity and roughly 72% specificity, the model predicted ophthalmopathy progression. Detected in blood as well were most expanded thyroid clonotypes with frequency above 0.001.

For this clonotype: What it recognizes is unknown.

V gave up 3 bases and J gave up 4 bases, with 9 bases separating them. The CDR3 runs to 13 residues. Transcripts of RNA were the source for amplifying TCR beta CDR3 regions. An initial RT-PCR round employing HTBI primers preceded a second-round multiplex PCR. TCRdb called the multiplex PCR reads again in MiXCR, with one record for every CDR3 protein. The sample yields about 600,000 distinct CDR3 sequences, 35% to 40% seen once. Exclusion applied to patients with other autoimmune diseases, uncontrolled infections, pregnancy or lactation. The J gene is TRBJ1-2, the V gene TRBV12-3 or TRBV12-4; D gene ambiguous. What was sequenced was peripheral blood or thyroid tissue (not recorded which). This TCR was recovered from an adult man with Graves' hyperthyroidism. CDR3 sequence (DNA): TGTGCCAGCAGTTTTAGTAGTAGCTATGGCTACACCTTC. It encodes CASSFSSSYGYTF.